These 27 T cell receptor beta chains were all obtained from the same sample, sequenced in a study of shared clonotypes between healthy human individuals. The repertoire was sequenced with immunoSEQ multiplex PCR; TCRdb's copy has only in-frame clones and lacks some. The data show approximately 2,000,000 clones, just under 95% seen once. The specimen sequenced was naive CD4+ T cells from PBMCs. Specified subset: CD45RA+ positively selected. These receptors all come from a man between 18 and 29 years old in good health. Some clones in this sample may be carry-over from other donors' samples.

The V and J genes are TRBV27 and TRBJ2-7; 10 bases fit TRBD1. Germline lookup yields CDR1 MNHEY and CDR2 SMNVEV (reference sequence). The CDR3 length is 16 residues. Unmatched junction bases numbered 9, after V lost 5 bases and J lost 2 bases. CDR3 DNA: TGTGCCAGCAGTCACCTAACCGGGACAGGGGCCTACGAGCAGTACTTC. This encodes CASSHLTGTGAYEQYF.

J is TRBJ2-3 and V is TRBV9; the D is unclear. Trimming cost V 0 bases and J 9 bases, with 14 bases left between them. The CDR3 covers 14 residues. CDR1 and CDR2 (germline): SGDLS, YYNGEE. The chain's CDR3 is CASSVATASRTQYF. The CDR3 DNA reads as TGTGCCAGCAGCGTAGCTACGGCGTCAAGGACGCAGTATTTT.

This chain uses TRBV5-8 with TRBJ2-3, with TRBD2 matching over 7 bases. CDR3 length: 17 residues. Germline CDR1 reads SGHTS; CDR2 reads YDEGEE. V was pared by 0 bases and J by 1 base, with 8 bases of the junction left unmatched. The chain's CDR3 is CASSLGWGRAGTDTQYF. The CDR3 DNA reads as TGTGCCAGCAGCTTGGGTTGGGGGAGGGCCGGCACAGATACGCAGTATTTT.

The chain is built from TRBV10-2 and TRBJ1-3, with 8 bases fitting TRBD1. The CDR3 has 13 amino acids. Trimming at V came to 6 bases and at J to 4 bases, leaving 2 bases not matched to a gene. Germline V CDR1 and CDR2: WSHSY, SAAADI. CDR3 region: CASRGQVGNTIYF. The CDR3 DNA reads TGCGCCAGCAGGGGACAGGTCGGAAACACCATATATTTT.

The chain uses TRBV6-4 and TRBJ2-1; 7 bases align to TRBD2. V gave up 2 bases and J gave up 6 bases; unmatched junction bases: 10. The CDR3 loop spans 16 amino acids. Germline values: CDR1 MRHNA, CDR2 SNTAGT. In nucleotides, the CDR3 is TGTGCCAGCAGTGACGTTGGACTAGAAGGGAGCAATGAGCAGTTCTTC. This gives the protein CASSDVGLEGSNEQFF.

CDR3 loop: CSARAGGLSYEQYF. CDR3 coding DNA: TGCAGCGCCCGAGCGGGAGGGCTCTCCTACGAGCAGTACTTC. V is TRBV29-1 and J is TRBJ2-7; TRBD2 matches 10 bases. The CDR3 has 14 residues. CDR1 and CDR2 (germline): SQVTM, ANQGSEA. Unmatched junction bases numbered 6, after V lost 7 bases and J lost 0 bases.

The chain is built from TRBV28 and TRBJ2-4; 14 bases map to TRBD2. Losses at the gene ends were 5 bases for V and 11 bases for J; bases not matched to a gene: 11. Germline V gene lookup returns CDR1 MDHEN and CDR2 SYDVKM. The CDR3 extends over 16 amino acids. The CDR3 DNA is TGTGCCAGCAGTCCAACGACTAGCGGGAGGGCCGCGGTTCAGTACTTC. This gives the protein CASSPTTSGRAAVQYF.

This chain links TRBV5-1 with TRBJ2-6, with D possibly TRBD2 on 5 matching bases. CDR1 SGHRS and CDR2 YFSETQ come from the germline V gene. CDR3 size: 15 residues. V was clipped by 5 bases and J by 0 bases, with 9 bases between them. CDR3 DNA sequence: TGCGCCAGCAGGGAGGTGGCCTCTGGGGCCAACGTCCTGACTTTC. Amino acids: CASREVASGANVLTF.

Only one count was recorded for this clone. This chain connects TRBV27 to TRBJ1-1; D uncertain. The CDR3 is 14 amino acids. The germline V gene has CDR1 MNHEY and CDR2 SMNVEV (reference sequence). Trimming took off 6 bases at V and 3 bases at J, with 14 bases between the two ends. The CDR3 sequence is CASRWVIGYTEAFF. The CDR3 DNA is TGTGCCAGCAGATGGGTAATAGGGTACACTGAAGCTTTCTTT.

Written as DNA, the CDR3 is TGTGCCAGCAGTGATCAGGCCTGGGGCTACACCTTC. Protein product: CASSDQAWGYTF. The gene calls are TRBV2 and TRBJ1-2; no clear D. Germline CDR1 reads SNHLY; CDR2 reads FYNNEI. The germline V and J ends were trimmed by 3 bases and 8 bases, with 10 bases remaining between them. This CDR3 is built from 12 residues.

V is TRBV19 and J is TRBJ2-2; TRBD2 matches 7 bases. CDR1 LNHDA and CDR2 SQIVND come from the germline V gene (reference sequence). V shed 3 bases and J 5 bases; nucleotides not matched to a gene: 3. The length of the CDR3 is 14 residues. CDR3 protein: CASSIVGRTGELFF. The CDR3 DNA is TGTGCCAGTAGTATTGTCGGGAGGACCGGGGAGCTGTTTTTT.

The chain is built from TRBV4-1 and TRBJ2-3; D may be TRBD1 (6 bases). This CDR3 region has 17 residues. Germline CDR1 reads MGHRA; CDR2 reads YSYEKL. V lost 0 bases and J 3 bases, leaving 16 bases between the germline ends. The CDR3 DNA is TGCGCCAGCAGCCAAGATCCCGGACAGATTTGGACAGATACGCAGTATTTT. This translates into CASSQDPGQIWTDTQYF.

With regard to this clone: The same CDR3 arises from other DNA sequences in this sample as well. This sequence joins TRBV28 and TRBJ2-5; the match to TRBD2 covers 11 bases. J was trimmed by 5 bases and V by 5 bases; bases with no gene match: 4. CDR3 size: 14 residues. Per germline, CDR1 MDHEN and CDR2 SYDVKM. DNA for the CDR3: TGTGCCAGCAGTAGACTAGCGGGGATGGAGACCCAGTACTTC. This encodes CASSRLAGMETQYF. Full variable domain (outside the CDR3, taken from reference TRBV28 and TRBJ2-5): DVKVTQSSRYLVKRTGEKVFLECVQDMDHENMFWYRQDPGLGLRLIYFSYDVKMKEKGDIPEGYSVSREKKERFSLILESASTNQTSMYLCASSRLAGMETQYFGPGTRLLVL.

The chain joins TRBV9 to TRBJ2-5; TRBD2 agrees at 7 bases. The CDR3 runs to 15 residues. The V gene end was trimmed by 3 bases and the J gene end by 3 bases; junction bases not matched to a gene: 8. Germline CDR1 reads SGDLS; CDR2 reads YYNGEE. The CDR3 protein is CASSARLAGEETQYF. Here the CDR3 DNA reads TGTGCCAGCAGCGCCAGACTGGCGGGAGAAGAGACCCAGTACTTC.

The rearrangement uses TRBV7-2 and TRBJ1-1; TRBD1 aligns across 7 bases. The V gene's germline CDR1 is SGHTA and CDR2 FQGNSA. The CDR3 spans 17 residues. V gave up 2 bases and J gave up 1 base; unmatched junction bases: 10. The CDR3 reads CASSLRAGGVGNTEAFF. For the CDR3, the DNA is TGTGCCAGCAGCTTACGGGCAGGGGGGGTCGGGAACACTGAAGCTTTCTTT.

The J gene is TRBJ1-2, the V gene TRBV5-6; D is ambiguous. CDR3 length equals 13 residues. The V end was cut by 2 bases, the J end by 3 bases, with 8 bases between. CDR1 SGHDT and CDR2 YYEEEE come from the germline V gene. In DNA form, the CDR3 reads TGTGCCAGCAGCTTCGGAGAGGACTATGGCTACACCTTC. It codes for CASSFGEDYGYTF.

With regard to this clone: The junction does not match germline at one end; this may be a read error. The DNA of the CDR3 is TGTGCCGGGAGCTCCTACAATGAGCAGTTCTTC. The encoded protein is CAGSSYNEQFF. This chain links TRBV30 with TRBJ2-1, with D tentatively TRBD2 (5 bases). The CDR3 consists of 11 residues. From germline, CDR1 is GTSNPN and CDR2 SVGIG (reference sequence). Variable domain in full (rest from reference TRBV30 and TRBJ2-1): SQTIHQWPATLVQPVGSPLSLECTVEGTSNPNLYWYRQAAGRGLQLLFYSVGIGQISSEVPQNLSASRPQDRQFILSSKKLLLSDSGFYLCAGSSYNEQFFGPGTRLTVL.

The genes are TRBV27 and TRBJ2-7, with D possibly being TRBD1 or TRBD2 (5 bases each). The CDR3 has 14 residues. The V gene lost 6 bases and the J gene lost 7 bases, with 19 bases spanning the gap. CDR1 is MNHEY, CDR2 SMNVEV, per germline (reference sequence). The CDR3 reads CASRRAGTDAEQYF. The CDR3 DNA sequence: TGTGCCAGCAGGCGGGCCGGGACGGATGCTGAGCAGTACTTC.

With respect to this clone: This sample also contains other DNA sequences that code for the same CDR3. The chain carries TRBV28 and TRBJ2-3; D not certain. Trimming took 3 bases from V and 0 from J, leaving 4 bases between them. The CDR3 is 13 amino acids. CDR1 MDHEN and CDR2 SYDVKM come from the germline V gene. CDR3 amino acids: CASSLGSTDTQYF. Here the CDR3 DNA reads TGTGCCAGCAGTTTGGGCAGCACAGATACGCAGTATTTT.

The chain links TRBV29-1 to TRBJ2-1; TRBD2 matches at 10 bases. J was trimmed by 7 bases and V by 6 bases; bases with no gene match: 6. Germline loops: CDR1 SQVTM, CDR2 ANQGSEA. CDR3 length: 13 residues. Here the CDR3 reads CSVGLAERNEQFF. DNA of the CDR3: TGCAGCGTCGGACTAGCGGAAAGGAATGAGCAGTTCTTC.

V gene TRBV5-1 combines with J gene TRBJ2-7, with D maybe TRBD1 (5 bases). The CDR3 length is 13 residues. Trimming took 3 bases from V and 3 from J, leaving 10 bases between them. CDR1 SGHRS and CDR2 YFSETQ come from the germline V gene. The DNA of the CDR3 is TGCGCCAGCAGCTACACAGGATTCTACGAGCAGTACTTC. The encoded protein is CASSYTGFYEQYF.

This clone has only a few counts. V gene TRBV10-3 combines with J gene TRBJ1-4, with a weak D call TRBD1 (5 bases). Per germline, CDR1 ENHRY and CDR2 SYGVKD. V dropped 2 bases and J dropped 5 bases, with 9 bases sitting between them. The CDR3 sequence is 14 residues long. As DNA, the CDR3 is TGTGCCATCAGTGAGGGGACGGGGAATGAAAAACTGTTTTTT. Translated, it gives CAISEGTGNEKLFF.

Notes on this clone: Other DNA sequences in this specimen translate into the identical CDR3. The genes are TRBV5-4 and TRBJ1-1; 7 bases are a match to TRBD1. Germline V gene lookup returns CDR1 SGHNT and CDR2 YYREEE (reference sequence). The V segment lost 4 bases and the J segment 10 bases; nucleotides outside the gene matches: 7. This CDR3 spans 12 amino acids. The DNA of the CDR3 is TGTGCCAGCAGCCCAGGGGCAGGGGGAGCTTTCTTT. Translation: CASSPGAGGAFF.

This clone was seen a single time. The rearrangement uses TRBV6-1 and TRBJ2-7, with a possible D match to TRBD2 (6 bases). The ends were cut back, 7 bases at V and 6 bases at J, with 10 bases in the middle. Germline values: CDR1 MNHNS, CDR2 SASEGT. The CDR3 is 11 residues long. CDR3 DNA: TGTGCCAGCAACGGGGGAGGCGAGCAGTACTTC. Encoded protein: CASNGGGEQYF.

The chain couples TRBV19 to TRBJ1-2; D uncertain. Germline CDR1 and CDR2: LNHDA and SQIVND (reference sequence). V was trimmed by 2 bases and J by 8 bases, leaving 15 bases between them. The CDR3 covers 14 residues. This chain's CDR3 is CASSILGETGGYTF. The CDR3 region has the DNA TGTGCCAGTAGTATATTGGGCGAGACGGGAGGCTACACCTTC.

The sample holds one count of this clone. This chain connects TRBV6-5 to TRBJ2-2, with unresolved D. V was clipped by 0 bases and J by 8 bases, with 10 bases between them. The CDR3 consists of 14 residues. Germline loops: CDR1 MNHEY, CDR2 SVGAGI. For the CDR3, the DNA is TGTGCCAGCAGTTACTCGGCTTTAAAGGGGGAGCTGTTTTTT. Encoded protein: CASSYSALKGELFF.

The chain recombines TRBV28 with TRBJ1-4; D unclear. Trimming stripped 7 bases from V and 6 bases from J, with 18 bases between. The CDR3 extends over 15 amino acids. The germline V gene encodes CDR1 MDHEN and CDR2 SYDVKM. The CDR3 DNA is TGTGCCAGCACCCCGCTGGGAGGGTTGGATGAAAAACTGTTTTTT. It yields the protein CASTPLGGLDEKLFF.